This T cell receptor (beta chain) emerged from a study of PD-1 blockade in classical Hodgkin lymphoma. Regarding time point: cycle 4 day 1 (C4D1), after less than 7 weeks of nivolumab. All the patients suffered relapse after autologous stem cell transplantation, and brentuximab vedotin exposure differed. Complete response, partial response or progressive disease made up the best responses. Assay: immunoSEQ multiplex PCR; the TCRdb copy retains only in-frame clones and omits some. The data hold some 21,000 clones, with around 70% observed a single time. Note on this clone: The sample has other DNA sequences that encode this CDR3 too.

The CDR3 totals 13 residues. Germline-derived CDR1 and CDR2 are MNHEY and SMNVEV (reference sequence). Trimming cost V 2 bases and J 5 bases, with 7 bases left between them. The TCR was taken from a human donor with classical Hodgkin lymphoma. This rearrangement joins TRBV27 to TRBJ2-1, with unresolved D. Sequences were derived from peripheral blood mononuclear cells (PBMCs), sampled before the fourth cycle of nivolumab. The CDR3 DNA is TGTGCCAGCAGTTTACGAGCTAACAATGAGCAGTTCTTC. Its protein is CASSLRANNEQFF.